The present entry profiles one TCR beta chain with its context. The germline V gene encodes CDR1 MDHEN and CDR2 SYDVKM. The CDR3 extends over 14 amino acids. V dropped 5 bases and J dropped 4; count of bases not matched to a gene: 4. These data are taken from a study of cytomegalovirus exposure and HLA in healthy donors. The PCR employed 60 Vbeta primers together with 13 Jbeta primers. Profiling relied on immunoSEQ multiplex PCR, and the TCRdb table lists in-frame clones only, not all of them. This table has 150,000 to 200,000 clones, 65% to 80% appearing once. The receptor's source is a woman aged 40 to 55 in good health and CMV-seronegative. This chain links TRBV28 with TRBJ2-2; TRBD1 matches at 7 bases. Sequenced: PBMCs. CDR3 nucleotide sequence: TGTGCCAGCAGTATCGGACAGGTCACCGGGGAGCTGTTTTTT. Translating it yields CASSIGQVTGELFF. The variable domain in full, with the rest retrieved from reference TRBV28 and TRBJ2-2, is DVKVTQSSRYLVKRTGEKVFLECVQDMDHENMFWYRQDPGLGLRLIYFSYDVKMKEKGDIPEGYSVSREKKERFSLILESASTNQTSMYLCASSIGQVTGELFFGEGSRLTVL.